Listed below are T cell receptor beta chains from one sample, sequenced in a study of T-cell memory formation after mild COVID-19. TCRdb processed the 5' RACE reads anew with MiXCR; each CDR3 protein has one entry. The data show almost 350,000 distinct CDR3 sequences, 20% to 25% seen once. The material sequenced was PBMCs or a T cell subset sorted from them (not recorded which). The receptors stem from a man younger than 30 who had mild COVID-19 (a few samples of this study predate the infection). Cell type and time point are not known. Each CDR3 is given with its conserved first and last residue.

>TRBV14|TRBJ1-1|13
CASTTEVGTEAFF
>TRBV19|TRBJ1-1|16
CASSIDQVQGNTEAFF
>TRBV5-8|TRBJ2-2|12
CASSVYSGELFF
>TRBV5-6|TRBJ1-6|15
CASSYRVGIDSPLHF
>TRBV3-1|TRBJ2-5|17
CASSQEVLAGAGETQYF
>TRBV5-1|TRBJ1-2|14
CASSWDRPNYGYTF
>TRBV15|TRBJ2-1|13
CATGRGLYNEQFF
>TRBV5-1|TRBJ2-3|16
CASSPPLGGQTDTQYF
>TRBV11-1|TRBJ2-7|15
CASSLFTGPFYEQYF
>TRBV6-1|TRBJ1-1|15
CASLGGWATHTEAFF
>TRBV7-9|TRBJ2-5|13
CASTPPGRETQYF
>TRBV5-1|TRBJ2-1|17
CASSLVGGPEAYNEQFF
>TRBV9|TRBJ1-1|14
CASSADRTHTEAFF
>TRBV5-1|TRBJ1-2|16
CASSLRTGKGDYGYTF
>TRBV7-3|TRBJ1-1|13
CASSSIQGAGAFF
>TRBV4-1|TRBJ2-7|17
CASSPFSNRDGTYEQYF
>TRBV18|TRBJ2-1|18
CASSSLPLADSSYNEQFF
>TRBV12-3/TRBV12-4|TRBJ1-6|13
CASSSWGLSLIHF
>TRBV18|TRBJ1-4|15
CASSPMAAVNEKLFF
>TRBV6-6|TRBJ1-2|13
CASSYGGRHGYTF
>TRBV7-2|TRBJ2-3|14
CASSLYGPTDTQYF
>TRBV25-1|TRBJ2-3|16
CASSGSRRGVADTQYF
>TRBV10-2|TRBJ1-5|14
CASSESDWGQPQHF
>TRBV6-2/TRBV6-3|TRBJ2-5|15
CASRQGRIPQETQYF
>TRBV5-1|TRBJ2-3|16
CANPLPGPASTDTQYF
>TRBV4-3|TRBJ2-3|16
CASSQGRDRFTDTQYF
>TRBV2|TRBJ2-7|12
CASMGPLTEQYF
>TRBV18|TRBJ1-2|14
CASSGGLHDYGYTF
>TRBV7-6|TRBJ2-2|18
CASSLLVARTPVPGELFF
>TRBV30|TRBJ2-7|11
CAWTLGGEQYF
>TRBV3-1|TRBJ2-5|13
CASSILDTETQYF
>TRBV7-8|TRBJ2-3|14
CASSSIRGSDTQYF
>TRBV2|TRBJ1-5|14
CASSEAGRDQPQHF
>TRBV7-2|TRBJ2-2|14
CASRFSSKAGELFF
>TRBV4-1|TRBJ1-1|14
CASSQTGVETEAFF
>TRBV4-1|TRBJ1-1|14
CASSQDAGGTEAFF
>TRBV12-5|TRBJ2-1|13
CASGPGGYNEQFF
>TRBV5-1|TRBJ1-1|15
CASSQGRTGGTEAFF
>TRBV4-2|TRBJ1-2|21
CASSQGLSGLIGQGHHYGYTF
>TRBV7-9|TRBJ2-6|17
CASSPIGRLSGANVLTF
>TRBV15|TRBJ2-2|17
CATSRVGLAGVTGELFF
>TRBV6-2/TRBV6-3|TRBJ2-7|15
CASSEAGGSLYEQYF
>TRBV29-1|TRBJ1-1|13
CSAVGQTNTEAFF
>TRBV29-1|TRBJ2-5|13
CSVEKDFKETQYF
>TRBV6-1|TRBJ1-5|18
CASSEYRGGGLSNQPQHF
>TRBV29-1|TRBJ2-1|12
CSVRGMDNEQFF
>TRBV6-5|TRBJ2-7|14
CASSFGQGYYEQYF